The source of this T cell receptor (beta chain) is a study of cytomegalovirus exposure and HLA in healthy donors. On this clone: The antigen is unknown.

Findings of the study overall: In a later analysis, an Asian-associated ancestry cluster reportedly showed fewer N-insertions than the approximately 700-donor mean. There were a few CMV-associated chains whose specificity for CMV antigens was confirmed in vitro. Rare TCR sequences predominated, though certain public TCRs were found in many donors. A missense DCLRE1C variant was associated with V- and J-gene trimming of TCR beta chains in a later analysis, and an independent cohort replicated the association.

The V gene lost 4 bases and the J gene lost 6 bases, with 19 bases spanning the gap. This CDR3 is built from 15 residues. Germline CDR1 and CDR2: LNHDA and SQIVND (reference sequence). Amplification used 60 Vbeta primers and 13 Jbeta primers. Here immunoSEQ multiplex PCR was the method, and the copy in TCRdb shows in-frame clones only, minus some. The sample lists under 200,000 clones; more than 65% were seen once. V usage is TRBV19 and J usage is TRBJ2-7; D possibly corresponds to TRBD2 (6 bases). The clonotype comes from a man aged 25-45 years in good health and CMV-seronegative. Source material: PBMCs. Here the CDR3 DNA reads TGTGCCAGTAGTAGACTAGACAGAGCCGGAGGCGAGCAGTACTTC. This translates into CASSRLDRAGGEQYF.